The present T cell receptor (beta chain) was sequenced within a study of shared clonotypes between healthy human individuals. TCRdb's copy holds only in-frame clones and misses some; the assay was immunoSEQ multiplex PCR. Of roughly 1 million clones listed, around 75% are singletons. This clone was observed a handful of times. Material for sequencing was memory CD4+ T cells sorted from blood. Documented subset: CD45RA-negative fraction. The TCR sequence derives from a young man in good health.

CDR3 loop: CAISLPRKGYGYTF. The CDR3 DNA reads as TGTGCCATCTCCCTCCCCCGGAAAGGCTATGGCTACACCTTC. J is TRBJ1-2 and V is TRBV27, with D unresolved. Trimming took off 10 bases at V and 4 bases at J, with 19 bases between the two ends. This CDR3 has 14 residues. In germline, CDR1 is MNHEY, CDR2 SMNVEV (reference sequence).